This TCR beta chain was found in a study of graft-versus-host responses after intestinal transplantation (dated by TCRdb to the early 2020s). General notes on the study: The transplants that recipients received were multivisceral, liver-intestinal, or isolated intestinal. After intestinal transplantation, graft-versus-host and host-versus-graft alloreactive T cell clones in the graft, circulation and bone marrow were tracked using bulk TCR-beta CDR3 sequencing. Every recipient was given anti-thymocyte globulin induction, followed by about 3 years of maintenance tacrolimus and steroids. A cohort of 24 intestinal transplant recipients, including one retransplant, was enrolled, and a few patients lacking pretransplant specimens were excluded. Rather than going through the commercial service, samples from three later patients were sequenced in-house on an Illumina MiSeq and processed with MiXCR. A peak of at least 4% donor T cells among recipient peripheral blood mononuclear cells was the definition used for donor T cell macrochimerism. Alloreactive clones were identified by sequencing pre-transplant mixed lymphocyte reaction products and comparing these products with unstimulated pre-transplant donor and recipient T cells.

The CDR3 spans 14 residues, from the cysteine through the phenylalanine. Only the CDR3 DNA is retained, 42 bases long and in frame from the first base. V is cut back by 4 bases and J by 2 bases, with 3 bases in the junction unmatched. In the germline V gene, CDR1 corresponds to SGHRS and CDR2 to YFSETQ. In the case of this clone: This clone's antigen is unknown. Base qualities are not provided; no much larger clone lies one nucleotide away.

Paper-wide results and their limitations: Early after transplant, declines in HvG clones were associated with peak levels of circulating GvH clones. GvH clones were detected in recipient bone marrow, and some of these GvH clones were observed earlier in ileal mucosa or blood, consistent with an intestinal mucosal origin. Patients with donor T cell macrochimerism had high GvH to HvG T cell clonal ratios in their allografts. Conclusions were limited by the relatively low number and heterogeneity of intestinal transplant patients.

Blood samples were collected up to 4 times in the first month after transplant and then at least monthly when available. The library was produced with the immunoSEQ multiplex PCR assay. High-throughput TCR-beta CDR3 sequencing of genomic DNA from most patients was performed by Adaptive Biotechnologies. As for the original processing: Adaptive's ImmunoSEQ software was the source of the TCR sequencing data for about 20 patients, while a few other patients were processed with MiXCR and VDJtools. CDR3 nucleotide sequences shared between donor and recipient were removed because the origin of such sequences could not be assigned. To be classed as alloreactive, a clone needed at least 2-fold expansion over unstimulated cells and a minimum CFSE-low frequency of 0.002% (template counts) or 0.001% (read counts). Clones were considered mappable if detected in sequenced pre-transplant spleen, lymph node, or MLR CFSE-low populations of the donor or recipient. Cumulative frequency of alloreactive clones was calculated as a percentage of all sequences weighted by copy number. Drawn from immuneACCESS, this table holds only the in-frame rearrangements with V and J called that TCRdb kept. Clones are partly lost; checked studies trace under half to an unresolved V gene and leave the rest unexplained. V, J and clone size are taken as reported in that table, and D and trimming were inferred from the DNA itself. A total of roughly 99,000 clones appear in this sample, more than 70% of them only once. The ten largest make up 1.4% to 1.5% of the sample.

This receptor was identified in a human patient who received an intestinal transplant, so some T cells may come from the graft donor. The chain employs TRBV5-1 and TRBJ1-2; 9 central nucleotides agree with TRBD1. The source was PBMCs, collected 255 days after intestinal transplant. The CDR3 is CASSPGQGNYGYTF. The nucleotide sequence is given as TGCGCCAGCAGCCCCGGACAGGGGAACTATGGCTACACCTTC.